This is a list of T cell receptor beta chains from one sample in a study of vaccination and CD4 T cells after COVID-19. TCRdb recomputed calls from the PCR reads with MiXCR, one row per CDR3 protein. The sample yields about 20,000 distinct CDR3 sequences, roughly 55% seen once. These receptors' antigens are unknown. The source material was CD4+ T cells from blood, cultured in vitro, sampled before SARS-CoV-2 vaccination. These receptors were collected from a human donor who had recovered from COVID-19. Each CDR3 is given with its conserved first and last residue. D genes are given only for firm matches. A clone size is listed for some rows: how often the clone was seen (once, few, many), or a class if it is expanded.

TRBV15,.,.,TRBJ1-1,CATSRDLRNTEAFF,TGTGCCACCAGCAGAGATCTGAGGAACACTGAAGCTTTCTTT
TRBV7-8,TRBD1,few,TRBJ1-6,CASSSGQEGSSPLHF,TGTGCCAGCAGCTCCGGACAGGAGGGAAGTTCACCCCTCCACTTT
TRBV28,TRBD2,few,TRBJ2-7,CASSSTSGSGEQYF,TGTGCCAGCAGTTCGACTAGCGGGAGTGGTGAGCAGTACTTC
TRBV6-1,TRBD1,few,TRBJ1-5,CASSLGQGHQPQHF,TGTGCCAGCAGTCTGGGACAGGGACACCAGCCCCAGCATTTT
TRBV19,.,.,TRBJ1-5,CASTTTWGGLRSNQPQHF,TGTGCCAGTACCACCACCTGGGGGGGGCTTCGAAGCAATCAGCCCCAGCATTTT
TRBV20-1,TRBD1,few,TRBJ2-7,CSATGTASSYEQYF,TGCAGTGCTACCGGGACAGCCTCCTCCTACGAGCAGTACTTC
TRBV7-2,.,.,TRBJ2-3,CASSADGGTDTQYF,TGTGCCAGCAGCGCAGACGGGGGCACAGATACGCAGTATTTT
TRBV10-3,TRBD1,.,TRBJ2-2,CAITPGQANTGELFF,TGTGCCATCACACCGGGACAGGCGAACACCGGGGAGCTGTTTTTT
TRBV11-3,TRBD1,.,TRBJ2-6,CASSRDSSGANVLTF,TGTGCCAGCAGCCGGGACAGCTCTGGGGCCAACGTCCTGACTTTC
TRBV6-1,.,.,TRBJ1-6,CASSPDLYGGGASSPLHF,TGTGCCAGCAGTCCGGACCTTTATGGGGGAGGGGCCAGTTCACCCCTCCACTTT
TRBV20-1,TRBD1,few,TRBJ1-2,CSAAPLGTGSGYTF,TGCAGTGCCGCACCCTTAGGGACAGGCAGTGGCTACACCTTC
TRBV7-2,.,.,TRBJ1-1,CASSQLRAQDTEAFF,TGTGCCAGCAGCCAACTCAGGGCCCAGGACACTGAAGCTTTCTTT
TRBV6-2/TRBV6-3,.,.,TRBJ1-2,CASSHWDFGKTNYGYTF,TGTGCCAGCAGTCACTGGGACTTCGGGAAGACTAACTATGGCTACACCTTC
TRBV7-9,TRBD1,few,TRBJ1-6,CASSRQGLSSPLHF,TGTGCCAGCAGCAGACAGGGACTTAGTTCACCCCTCCACTTT
TRBV12-3/TRBV12-4,TRBD1,.,TRBJ1-2,CASSLRGQANYGYTF,TGTGCCAGCAGTTTACGGGGACAGGCAAACTATGGCTACACCTTC
TRBV7-2,.,.,TRBJ1-1,CASSLTGGNTEAFF,TGTGCCAGCAGTCTGACAGGTGGGAACACTGAAGCTTTCTTT